Following are 4 T cell receptor beta chains from one sample sequenced in a study of T cell responses to AZD1222 COVID-19 vaccine. The repertoire was sequenced with immunoSEQ multiplex PCR; TCRdb's copy has only in-frame clones and lacks some. The sample contains about 120,000 clones, approximately 94% of which appear only once. Sequencing used peripheral blood, obtained 28 days after the second AZD1222 dose. Receptors were obtained from an adult who received the AZD1222 COVID-19 vaccine.

The chain combines TRBV7-9 with TRBJ2-6; possible D gene TRBD2, 5 bases. The CDR3 sequence is 13 residues long. The germline V gene has CDR1 SEHNR and CDR2 FQNEAQ (reference sequence). The V gene lost 6 bases and the J gene lost 4 bases, with 7 bases spanning the gap. The CDR3 here is CASREAGANVLTF. The CDR3 DNA reads as TGTGCCAGCAGGGAGGCCGGGGCCAACGTCCTGACTTTC.

The chain joins TRBV12-3 or TRBV12-4 to TRBJ1-1; D is possibly TRBD1 (5 bases). The CDR3 is 11 amino acids. V lost 3 bases and J lost 10, with 9 bases in between. This CDR3 reads CASSLGGGAFF. CDR3 bases: TGTGCCAGCAGTTTGGGGGGGGGAGCTTTCTTT.

This chain connects TRBV10-1 to TRBJ1-1, with a tentative D call TRBD1 (6 bases). Germline V CDR1 and CDR2: WNHNN, SYGVQD (reference sequence). There are 14 residues in the CDR3. Trimming removed 2 bases from V and 5 bases from J, with 12 bases in between. Written as DNA, the CDR3 is TGCGCCAGCAGTGAGAGAGGGGGAGCAACTGAAGCTTTCTTT. Its translation is CASSERGGATEAFF.

The gene calls are TRBV10-2 and TRBJ2-7; possibly TRBD1 for D (5 bases). CDR1 and CDR2 from the germline V gene are WSHSY and SAAADI. V shed 3 bases and J shed 4 bases, with 28 bases lying between them. This CDR3 spans 19 amino acids. CDR3 sequence (DNA): TGCGCCAGCAGTGAAGGCTATAAGGGGCCTACAACACAATCTTACGAGCAGTACTTC. It encodes CASSEGYKGPTTQSYEQYF.